This TCR beta chain was found in a study of cytomegalovirus exposure and HLA in healthy donors. Study results and limitations: Data from an earlier analysis indicated that most TCR beta V segments were productive either about 90% or about 30% of the time. Later analysis indicated greater clonal expansion among HLA-associated TCR beta chains than among equally common other chains. 150 or so TCR beta chains were listed as cytomegalovirus-associated.

The CDR3 consists of 13 residues. CDR1 and CDR2 from the germline V gene are SGHNT and YYREEE (reference sequence). The PCR ran on 60 Vbeta and 13 Jbeta primers. The table came from immunoSEQ multiplex PCR; TCRdb's copy has only in-frame clones and leaves some out. The sample includes more than 100,000 clones, around 77% of them seen just once. As for this clone: As yet, its antigen is unknown. A read error may produce the germline difference seen at one junction end.

V usage is TRBV5-4 and J usage is TRBJ2-5, with D perhaps matching TRBD2 (5 bases). The receptor's source is a human donor in good health. The sample was PBMCs. The CDR3 loop is CASSLISAPAMNF. CDR3 sequence (DNA): TGTGCCAGCAGCTTGATTAGCGCCCCCGCCATGAACTTC.